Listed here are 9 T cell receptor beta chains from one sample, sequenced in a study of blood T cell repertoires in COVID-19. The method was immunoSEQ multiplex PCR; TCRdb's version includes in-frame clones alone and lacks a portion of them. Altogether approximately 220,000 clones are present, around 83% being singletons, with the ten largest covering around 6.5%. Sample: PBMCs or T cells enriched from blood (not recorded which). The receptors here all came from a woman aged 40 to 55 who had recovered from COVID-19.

CDR3 in amino acids: CASRSGTGGMEAFF. CDR3 DNA: TGTGCCAGCAGGTCCGGGACAGGGGGTATGGAAGCTTTCTTT. The chain is built from TRBV5-5 and TRBJ1-1; TRBD1 agrees at 11 bases. Per germline, CDR1 SGHKS and CDR2 YYEKEE (reference sequence). Losses at the gene ends were 5 bases for V and 8 bases for J; bases not matched to a gene: 8. There are 14 residues in the CDR3. The full variable domain, in which reference TRBV5-5 and TRBJ1-1 provide the parts outside the CDR3, is DAGVTQSPTHLIKTRGQQVTLRCSPISGHKSVSWYQQVLGQGPQFIFQYYEKEERGRGNFPDRFSARQFPNYSSELNVNALLLGDSALYLCASRSGTGGMEAFFGQGTRLTVV.

In DNA, the CDR3 is TGTGCCTGGAGTGTAACAGGGCAGGCGAACACTGAAGCTTTCTTT. It translates to CAWSVTGQANTEAFF. The chain employs TRBV30 and TRBJ1-1, with D possibly matching TRBD1 (6 bases). V gave up 0 bases and J gave up 1 base, with 12 bases separating them. In germline, CDR1 is GTSNPN, CDR2 SVGIG (reference sequence). The CDR3 sequence is 15 residues long.

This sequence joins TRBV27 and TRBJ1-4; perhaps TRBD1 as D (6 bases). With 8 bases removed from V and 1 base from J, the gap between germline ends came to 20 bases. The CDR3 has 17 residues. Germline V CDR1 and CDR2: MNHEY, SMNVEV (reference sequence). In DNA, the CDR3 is TGTGCCAGCCGCCATCGGGGGGGGCAGAGAACTAATGAAAAACTGTTTTTT. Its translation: CASRHRGGQRTNEKLFF.

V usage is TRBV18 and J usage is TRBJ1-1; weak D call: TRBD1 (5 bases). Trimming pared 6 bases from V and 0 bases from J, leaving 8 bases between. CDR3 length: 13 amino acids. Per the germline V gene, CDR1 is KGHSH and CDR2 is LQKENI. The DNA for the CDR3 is TGTGCCAGCTCCCCGGGGGTGAACACTGAAGCTTTCTTT. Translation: CASSPGVNTEAFF.

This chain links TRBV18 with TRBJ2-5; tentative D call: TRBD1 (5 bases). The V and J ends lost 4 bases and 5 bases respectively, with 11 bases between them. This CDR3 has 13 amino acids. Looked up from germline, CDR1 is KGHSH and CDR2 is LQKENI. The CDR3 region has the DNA TGTGCCAGCTCACAGGGCAGGGCTGAGACCCAGTACTTC. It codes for CASSQGRAETQYF.

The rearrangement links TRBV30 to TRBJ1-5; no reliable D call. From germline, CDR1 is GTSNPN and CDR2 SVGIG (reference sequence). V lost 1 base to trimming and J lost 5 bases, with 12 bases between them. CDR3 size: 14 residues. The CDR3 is CAWSETQNHQPQHF. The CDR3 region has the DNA TGTGCCTGGAGTGAAACGCAGAACCATCAGCCCCAGCATTTT.

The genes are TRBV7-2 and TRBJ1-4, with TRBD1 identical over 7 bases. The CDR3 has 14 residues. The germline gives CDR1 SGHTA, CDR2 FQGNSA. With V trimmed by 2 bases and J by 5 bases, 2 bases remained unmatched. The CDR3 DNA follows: TGTGCCAGCAGCTTACTGGGACAGAATGAAAAACTGTTTTTT. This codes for CASSLLGQNEKLFF.

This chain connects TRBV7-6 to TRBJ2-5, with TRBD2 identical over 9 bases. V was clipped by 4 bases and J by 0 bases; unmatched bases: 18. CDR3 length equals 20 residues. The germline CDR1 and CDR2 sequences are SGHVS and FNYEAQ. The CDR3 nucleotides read TGTGCCAGCAGCTCACCCCCTGGCGGCGGGAGGGGACTGTACCAAGAGACCCAGTACTTC. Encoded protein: CASSSPPGGGRGLYQETQYF.

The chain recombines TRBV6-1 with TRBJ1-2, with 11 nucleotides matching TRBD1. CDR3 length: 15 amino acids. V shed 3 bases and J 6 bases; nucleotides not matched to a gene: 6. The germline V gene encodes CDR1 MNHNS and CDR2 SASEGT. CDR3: CASSDLPDRGHGYTF. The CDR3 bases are TGTGCCAGCAGTGATCTACCGGACAGGGGGCATGGCTACACCTTC.